This T cell receptor (beta chain) was captured in a study of radiotherapy plus CTLA-4 blockade in lung cancer. Overall study: There were objective responses in around 18% of patients, and over 30% had disease control. Whole-study results and caveats: Per reports, early blood T cell clone dynamics, plus interferon-beta, forecast response most strongly. Tumor-origin TCR clones grew in blood after radiotherapy plus ipilimumab.

Patients had chemo-refractory metastatic non-small-cell lung cancer and received focal radiation plus CTLA-4 blockade that used ipilimumab. To note about this clone: Its antigen is undetermined.

Per the germline V gene, CDR1 is MNHEY and CDR2 is SMNVEV (reference sequence). This CDR3 spans 14 amino acids. J was trimmed by 4 bases and V by 4 bases; bases with no gene match: 5. The protocol was immunoSEQ multiplex PCR, while the TCRdb copy is restricted to in-frame clones and leaves out a portion. The sample yields some 66,000 clones, approximately 82% seen once. The chain has TRBV27 and TRBJ2-5, with 8 bases matching TRBD2. The material sequenced was peripheral blood, taken from a patient treated with radiotherapy plus ipilimumab. The sequence derives from a human donor with non-small cell lung cancer who had a partial response to radiotherapy plus ipilimumab. The CDR3 loop is CASSSGGVVETQYF. For the CDR3, the DNA is TGTGCCAGCAGTTCGGGAGGGGTGGTAGAGACCCAGTACTTC.